This T cell receptor beta chain was found in a study of blood T cell repertoires in COVID-19. Overall study: T cells, B-cell-depleted T cells, or PBMCs provided the cDNA or gDNA that served as material.

Looked up from germline, CDR1 is GTSNPN and CDR2 is SVGIG (reference sequence). The trim removed 1 base at V and 4 bases at J, leaving 9 bases unmatched. There are 15 residues in the CDR3. Authors' methods: Researchers report that nucleated cell counts were estimated from reference gene primer amplification. TCRdb's table, derived via immunoSEQ multiplex PCR, lists solely in-frame clones and lacks some. V, J and clone size are those of that table, while D and trimming were read from the DNA. Among nearly 350,000 clones listed, about nine tenths were seen once. Enrollment of patients from Seattle took place during active infection, with longitudinal follow-up.

The rearrangement links TRBV30 to TRBJ1-2; 7 bases line up with TRBD1. The sequence came from a woman aged 70-85 years with COVID-19, enrolled during active disease. Input material: peripheral blood. This CDR3 is CAWSGSGGQPYGYTF. The DNA of the CDR3 is TGTGCCTGGAGTGGAAGCGGGGGACAGCCCTATGGCTACACCTTC.